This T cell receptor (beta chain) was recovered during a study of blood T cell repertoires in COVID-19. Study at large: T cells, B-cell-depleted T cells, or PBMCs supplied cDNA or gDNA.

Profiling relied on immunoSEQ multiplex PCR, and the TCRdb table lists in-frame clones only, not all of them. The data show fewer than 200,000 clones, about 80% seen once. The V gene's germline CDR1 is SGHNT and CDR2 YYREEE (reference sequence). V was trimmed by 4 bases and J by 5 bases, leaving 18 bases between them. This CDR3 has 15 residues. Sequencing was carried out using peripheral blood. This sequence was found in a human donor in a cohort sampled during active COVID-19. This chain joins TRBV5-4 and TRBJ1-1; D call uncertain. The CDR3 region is CASSNKEGWGTEAFF. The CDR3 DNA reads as TGTGCCAGCAGCAACAAAGAGGGCTGGGGAACTGAAGCTTTCTTT.